The 17 T cell receptor beta chains presented below share a single source sample, sequenced in a study of cytotoxic CD8 clonotypes in ibrutinib-treated CLL. Here immunoSEQ multiplex PCR was the method, and the copy in TCRdb shows in-frame clones only, minus some. The sample includes around 25,000 clones, 60% to 80% of them seen just once. This sample comprised PBMCs, obtained at disease progression, from a patient treated with ibrutinib. All receptors come from a human donor with chronic lymphocytic leukemia.

V gene TRBV9 combines with J gene TRBJ1-2; D unresolved. Germline V gene data show CDR1 as SGDLS and CDR2 as YYNGEE. The CDR3 runs to 13 residues. Trimming stripped 2 bases from V and 2 bases from J, with 7 bases between. CDR3 sequence reads: CASSVMDNYGYTF. For the CDR3, the DNA is TGTGCCAGCAGCGTGATGGACAACTATGGCTACACCTTC.

V and J are TRBV27 and TRBJ1-6; D uncertain. Germline values: CDR1 MNHEY, CDR2 SMNVEV (reference sequence). The germline V and J ends were trimmed by 1 base and 13 bases, with 14 bases remaining between them. The CDR3 length is 14 residues. CDR3 DNA sequence: TGTGCCAGCAGTTTATACGGGGAGGGCCTGCCCCTCCACTTT. Its translation is CASSLYGEGLPLHF.

This clone was picked up a small number of times. V gene TRBV7-2 combines with J gene TRBJ1-5, with D possibly being TRBD1 (5 bases). The CDR3 consists of 15 residues. CDR1 and CDR2 from the germline V gene are SGHTA and FQGNSA. The V end was cut by 1 base, the J end by 4 bases, with 11 bases between. CDR3 region: CASSLVLQVNQPQHF. DNA for the CDR3: TGTGCCAGCAGCTTAGTTTTACAGGTGAATCAGCCCCAGCATTTT. Variable domain in full (rest from reference TRBV7-2 and TRBJ1-5): GAGVSQSPSNKVTEKGKDVELRCDPISGHTALYWYRQSLGQGLEFLIYFQGNSAPDKSGLPSDRFSAERTGGSVSTLTIQRTQQEDSAVYLCASSLVLQVNQPQHFGDGTRLSIL.

The rearrangement uses TRBV4-1 and TRBJ1-5; D is ambiguous. Germline CDR1 MGHRA, CDR2 YSYEKL. This CDR3 is 15 amino acids long. Trimming took 2 bases from V and 2 from J, leaving 10 bases between them. CDR3 sequence: CASSQFWDGNQPQHF. DNA of the CDR3: TGCGCCAGCAGCCAATTCTGGGATGGCAATCAGCCCCAGCATTTT.

CDR3 amino acids: CASTGRGGTPNYGYTF. CDR3 DNA sequence: TGTGCCAGTACTGGGCGGGGCGGTACCCCTAACTATGGCTACACCTTC. This chain connects TRBV19 to TRBJ1-2; D possibly corresponds to TRBD1 (5 bases). V lost 7 bases and J 0 bases, leaving 18 bases between the germline ends. Germline V gene data show CDR1 as LNHDA and CDR2 as SQIVND (reference sequence). The CDR3 has 16 residues.

The rearrangement uses TRBV6-5 and TRBJ1-4; weak D call: TRBD1 (6 bases). V was shortened by 6 bases and J by 3 bases, with 11 bases between the two germline ends. Germline V gene data show CDR1 as MNHEY and CDR2 as SVGAGI. CDR3 length: 14 amino acids. The CDR3: CASSRDRSNEKLFF. The CDR3 DNA is TGTGCCAGCAGCCGAGACAGGTCTAATGAAAAACTGTTTTTT.

The chain uses TRBV4-1 and TRBJ1-2; D ambiguous. The V gene lost 2 bases and the J gene lost 4 bases, with 17 bases spanning the gap. Germline V gene lookup returns CDR1 MGHRA and CDR2 YSYEKL. The CDR3 extends over 16 amino acids. The CDR3 sequence: CASSQTFARPVYGYTF. The CDR3 DNA reads TGCGCCAGCAGCCAAACGTTTGCCCGACCAGTCTATGGCTACACCTTC.

This clone was observed a single time. The chain combines TRBV5-1 with TRBJ2-3; D is uncertain. The V end lost 6 bases, the J end lost 3 bases, and 11 bases lay between the germline ends. CDR1 is SGHRS, CDR2 YFSETQ, per germline. CDR3 length equals 13 residues. The CDR3 sequence is CASIQDGTDTQYF. The CDR3 DNA reads as TGCGCCAGCATCCAAGATGGGACAGATACGCAGTATTTT. Based on the CDR3 plus reference TRBV5-1 and TRBJ2-3, the full variable domain is KAGVTQTPRYLIKTRGQQVTLSCSPISGHRSVSWYQQTPGQGLQFLFEYFSETQRNKGNFPGRFSGRQFSNSRSEMNVSTLELGDSALYLCASIQDGTDTQYFGPGTRLTVL.

The chain couples TRBV7-2 to TRBJ1-4, with 8 positions matching TRBD1. The CDR3 consists of 15 residues. Trimming took 3 bases from V and 4 from J; bases not matched to a gene: 4. Germline V gives CDR1 SGHTA, CDR2 FQGNSA. DNA for the CDR3: TGTGCCAGCAGCTTGCAGGGGGCGGGTAATGAAAAACTGTTTTTT. Residues: CASSLQGAGNEKLFF.

The rearrangement uses TRBV5-1 and TRBJ2-3; 9 bases fit TRBD2. The germline CDR1 and CDR2 sequences are SGHRS and YFSETQ. CDR3 length: 16 amino acids. Trimming removed 4 bases from V and 0 bases from J; junction bases left unmatched: 6. The CDR3 loop is CASSRRLAVSTDTQYF. CDR3 coding DNA: TGCGCCAGCAGCCGGAGACTAGCGGTTAGCACAGATACGCAGTATTTT.

The gene calls are TRBV7-3 and TRBJ1-1; D not resolved. V lost 5 bases to trimming and J lost 3 bases, with 13 bases between them. This CDR3 is 14 amino acids long. Germline V gene data show CDR1 as SGHTA and CDR2 as FQGTGA. The CDR3 coding sequence is TGTGCCAGCAGCCTACTTGGGGAGGACACTGAAGCTTTCTTT. Its protein product is CASSLLGEDTEAFF.

For this clone: This is likely an artifact of a read error, given a far larger clone one base away. The chain links TRBV4-2 to TRBJ2-7, with TRBD1 as a possible D gene (6 bases). The length of the CDR3 is 14 residues. The ends were cut back, 0 bases at V and 3 bases at J, with 9 bases in the middle. Germline CDR1 and CDR2: LGHNA and YNFKEQ. This CDR3 reads CASSQDNRDYEQYF. The DNA for the CDR3 is TGTGCCAGCAGCCAAGATAACAGGGACTACGAGCAGTACTTC.

The genes are TRBV5-1 and TRBJ1-1; 8 nucleotides align to TRBD1. From germline, CDR1 is SGHRS and CDR2 YFSETQ. V gave up 4 bases and J gave up 5 bases; unmatched junction bases: 10. CDR3 size: 15 residues. The CDR3 sequence: CASSPQGTGGTEAFF. In DNA form, the CDR3 reads TGCGCCAGCAGCCCACAGGGGACAGGAGGGACTGAAGCTTTCTTT. The full variable domain, rest sourced from reference TRBV5-1 and TRBJ1-1, is KAGVTQTPRYLIKTRGQQVTLSCSPISGHRSVSWYQQTPGQGLQFLFEYFSETQRNKGNFPGRFSGRQFSNSRSEMNVSTLELGDSALYLCASSPQGTGGTEAFFGQGTRLTVV.

V is TRBV6-6 and J is TRBJ2-3, with 7 bases fitting TRBD1. J gave up 2 bases and V 0 bases, and 5 bases lay outside the gene matches. The CDR3 loop spans 16 amino acids. CDR1 is MNHNY and CDR2 is SVGAGI in the germline V gene (reference sequence). CDR3 sequence: CASSYSRQGYTDTQYF. CDR3 DNA: TGTGCCAGCAGTTACTCGCGACAGGGATACACAGATACGCAGTATTTT.

This chain uses TRBV30 with TRBJ1-2; no definite D call. Germline CDR1 reads GTSNPN; CDR2 reads SVGIG (reference sequence). This CDR3 spans 14 amino acids. Trimming left V 0 bases short and J 5 bases short, with 13 bases between. CDR3 loop: CAWSVRVVLYGYTF. The CDR3 DNA follows: TGTGCCTGGAGTGTACGGGTGGTTTTATATGGCTACACCTTC.

CDR3 DNA sequence: TGCGCCAGCAGCAGGGACCGCAGCACTGAAGCTTTCTTT. Translating it yields CASSRDRSTEAFF. The chain links TRBV4-1 to TRBJ1-1, with a tentative D call TRBD1 (5 bases). This CDR3 is 13 amino acids long. The germline V gene has CDR1 MGHRA and CDR2 YSYEKL. Trimming cost V 5 bases and J 4 bases, with 11 bases left between them.

This clone was picked up one time. This chain connects TRBV7-9 to TRBJ1-2; D is unclear. CDR1 and CDR2 (germline): SEHNR, FQNEAQ (reference sequence). This CDR3 has 16 residues. The V and J ends lost 1 base and 5 bases respectively, with 17 bases between them. The CDR3 reads CASSLGGLRTEYGYTF. The CDR3 DNA reads as TGTGCCAGCAGCTTAGGAGGTTTGAGGACGGAGTATGGCTACACCTTC.